The T cell receptor beta chain under discussion was sequenced for a study of shared clonotypes between healthy human individuals. The assay was run at deep level. The method was immunoSEQ multiplex PCR; TCRdb's version includes in-frame clones alone and lacks a portion of them. The repertoire has roughly 770,000 clones, roughly 96% of them found once; the top ten carry about 0.25%. The junction had 1 base not matched to a gene; V was cut back by 2 bases and J by 5 bases. In germline, CDR1 is PRHDT, CDR2 FYEKMQ (reference sequence). CDR3 length equals 14 residues. General observations from the study: When compared with the clonotypes that were shared by all four sorted-subset donors, the non-shared clonotypes turned out to have lower generation probabilities.

Naive CD8 cells lacked CD45RO and underwent positive selection for CCR7, leaving out terminally differentiated effector memory CD45RA+ cells. Comments on this clone: Its antigen remains unidentified.

The rearrangement joins TRBV13 to TRBJ2-7; 12 bases are a match to TRBD2. Sequencing was carried out using naive CD8+ T cells sorted from blood. This receptor was identified in a young man in good health. CDR3 nucleotide sequence: TGTGCCAGCAGCTTACGACTAGCGGGAGACGAGCAGTACTTC. It encodes CASSLRLAGDEQYF. The full variable domain, in which reference TRBV13 and TRBJ2-7 provide the parts outside the CDR3, is AAGVIQSPRHLIKEKRETATLKCYPIPRHDTVYWYQQGPGQDPQFLISFYEKMQSDKGSIPDRFSAQQFSDYHSELNMSSLELGDSALYFCASSLRLAGDEQYFGPGTRLTVT.